This T cell receptor (beta chain) was obtained from a study of shared clonotypes between healthy human individuals. It was across several immunoSEQ plates that each subset's genomic DNA was evenly split. The repertoire was sequenced with immunoSEQ multiplex PCR; TCRdb's copy has only in-frame clones and lacks some. The sample carries 1.4 million to 1.5 million clones, approximately 96% recorded once. The CDR3 extends over 17 amino acids. Germline lookup yields CDR1 ENHRY and CDR2 SYGVKD. Deletions cut 10 bases from V and 0 bases from J, with 19 bases between. The chain joins TRBV10-3 to TRBJ2-6; unclear D gene. This clonotype originated in a young man in good health. The sample taken for sequencing was naive CD4+ T cells sorted from blood. Subset described: CD45RA+ positively selected. The DNA of the CDR3 is TGTGCCACGCTCCTTGCAGAAACGTACTCTGGGGCCAACGTCCTGACTTTC. It codes for CATLLAETYSGANVLTF.